The T cell receptor (beta chain) described here comes from a study of T cells after yellow fever vaccination. Study-level results: Although the secondary response was weaker, it peaked faster, at day 5 versus 15. A limited proportion of clonotypes was detected within both the CD4 and CD8 compartments.

Deletions cut 8 bases from V and 5 bases from J, with 13 bases between. Germline V gives CDR1 KGHSH, CDR2 LQKENI. The CDR3 contains 12 residues. Comments on this clonotype: Its antigen is unknown.

TCRdb processed the 5' RACE reads anew with MiXCR; each CDR3 protein has one entry. The sample lists 100,000 to 150,000 distinct CDR3 sequences, 12% to 15% occurring once. The source material was CD8+ T cells sorted from PBMCs, sampled 5 days after the yellow fever booster vaccination. This receptor was taken from a man aged 18 to 29 who received the YFV17D yellow fever vaccine. The genes are TRBV18 and TRBJ2-7; D could derive from TRBD1 or TRBD2 (5 bases each). CDR3 DNA: TGTGCCAGCGTCCGGGGACGTGACGAGCAGTACTTC. Translating gives CASVRGRDEQYF.